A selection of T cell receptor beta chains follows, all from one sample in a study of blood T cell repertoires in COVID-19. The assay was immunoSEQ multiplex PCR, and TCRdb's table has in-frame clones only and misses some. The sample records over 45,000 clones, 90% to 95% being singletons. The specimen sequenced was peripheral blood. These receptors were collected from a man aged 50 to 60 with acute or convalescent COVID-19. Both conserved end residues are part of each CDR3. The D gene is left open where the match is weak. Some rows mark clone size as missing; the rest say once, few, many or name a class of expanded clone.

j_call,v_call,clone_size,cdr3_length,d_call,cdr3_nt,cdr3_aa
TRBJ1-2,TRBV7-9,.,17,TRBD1,TGTGCCAGCAGCTTAGGGACAGGGGTTTCATCTAACTATGGCTACACCTTC,CASSLGTGVSSNYGYTF
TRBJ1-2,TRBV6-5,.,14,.,TGTGCCAGCAGACCGAGACAGGATAACTATGGCTACACCTTC,CASRPRQDNYGYTF
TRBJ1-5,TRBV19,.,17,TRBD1,TGTGCCAGTAGTAGAACTCAGGGGGCTGATAGCAATCAGCCCCAGCATTTT,CASSRTQGADSNQPQHF
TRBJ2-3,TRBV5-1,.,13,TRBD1,TGCGCCAGCAACCAGGGGGCCACAGATACGCAGTATTTT,CASNQGATDTQYF
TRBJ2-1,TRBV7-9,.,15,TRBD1,TGTGCCAGCAGGACCCGGGACAGGGGAGGCAATGAGCAGTTCTTC,CASRTRDRGGNEQFF
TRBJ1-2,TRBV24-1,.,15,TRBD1,TGTGCCACCAGTGATTTAAACAGGGGCGACTATGGCTACACCTTC,CATSDLNRGDYGYTF
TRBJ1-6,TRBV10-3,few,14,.,TGTGCCATCACCAAGGACAACTATAATTCACCCCTCCACTTT,CAITKDNYNSPLHF
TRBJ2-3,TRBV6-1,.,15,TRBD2,TGTGCCAGCAGTGATAGCGGGAGGGCCTTAGATACGCAGTATTTT,CASSDSGRALDTQYF
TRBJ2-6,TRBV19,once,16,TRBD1,TGTGCCAGTAGTAGGACAGGGGGGGCTGGGGCCAACGTCCTGACTTTC,CASSRTGGAGANVLTF
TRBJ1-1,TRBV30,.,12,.,TGTGCCTGCAGCGGGCGCAACACTGAAGCTTTCTTT,CACSGRNTEAFF
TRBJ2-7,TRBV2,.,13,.,TGTGCCAGCAGTGAATCAGGGGCCCACGAGCAGTACTTC,CASSESGAHEQYF
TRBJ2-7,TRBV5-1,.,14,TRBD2,TGCGCCAGCAGAGAAACTAGCGGTTTCTACGAGCAGTACTTC,CASRETSGFYEQYF
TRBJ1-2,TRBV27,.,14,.,TGTGCCAGCAGTTCGGGGGTAATGGGCTATGGCTACACCTTC,CASSSGVMGYGYTF
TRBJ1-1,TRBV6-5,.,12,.,TGTGCCAGCAGACGCGGGATCTTTGAAGCTTTCTTT,CASRRGIFEAFF
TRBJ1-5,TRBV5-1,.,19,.,TGCGCCAGCAGCCTCCCAATGGTGGTCCCGGCGAGGGGCAATCAGCCCCAGCATTTT,CASSLPMVVPARGNQPQHF
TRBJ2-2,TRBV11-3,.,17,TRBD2,TGTGCCAGCAGCTTGGCGGTAGCGGGAGAGAACACCGGGGAGCTGTTTTTT,CASSLAVAGENTGELFF
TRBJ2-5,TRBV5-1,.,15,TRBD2,TGCGCCAGCAGCTTGGCCGGGAGGGGCCCGAAGACCCAGTACTTC,CASSLAGRGPKTQYF
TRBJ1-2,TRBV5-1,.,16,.,TGCGCCAGCAGCTTGGGAGGAACGGCGACTAACTATGGCTACACCTTC,CASSLGGTATNYGYTF
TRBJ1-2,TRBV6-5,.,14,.,TGTGCCAGCAGTTACTTAGACAGGAATTATGGCTACACCTTC,CASSYLDRNYGYTF
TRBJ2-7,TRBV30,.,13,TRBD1,TGTGCCCTACTAACAGGGGACACCTACGAGCAGTACTTC,CALLTGDTYEQYF
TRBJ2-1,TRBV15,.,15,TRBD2,TGTGCCACCAGCAGAGCCCTAGCGGGAGGGAATGAGCAGTTCTTC,CATSRALAGGNEQFF
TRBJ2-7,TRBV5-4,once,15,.,TGTGCCAGCAGCCAGGCCGGTCCACTGGGTGACGAGCAGTACTTC,CASSQAGPLGDEQYF
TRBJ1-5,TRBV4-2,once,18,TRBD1,TGTGCCAGCAGCCAGTGGACAGGGCCCGAGCCTGCAAATCAGCCCCAGCATTTT,CASSQWTGPEPANQPQHF
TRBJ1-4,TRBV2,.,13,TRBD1,TGTGCCAGCAGTGACCCCAGGGGGGTAAAGCCGTTTTTT,CASSDPRGVKPFF
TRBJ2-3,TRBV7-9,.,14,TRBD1,TGTGCCAGCAAGACAGGGGGCGACACAGATACGCAGTATTTT,CASKTGGDTDTQYF
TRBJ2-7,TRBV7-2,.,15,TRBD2,TGTGCCAGCACCATGCTACTAGCGAACTCCTACGAGCAGTACTTC,CASTMLLANSYEQYF
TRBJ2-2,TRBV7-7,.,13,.,TGTGCCAGCAGCCCCCGGACAGACGGGGAGCTGTTTTTT,CASSPRTDGELFF